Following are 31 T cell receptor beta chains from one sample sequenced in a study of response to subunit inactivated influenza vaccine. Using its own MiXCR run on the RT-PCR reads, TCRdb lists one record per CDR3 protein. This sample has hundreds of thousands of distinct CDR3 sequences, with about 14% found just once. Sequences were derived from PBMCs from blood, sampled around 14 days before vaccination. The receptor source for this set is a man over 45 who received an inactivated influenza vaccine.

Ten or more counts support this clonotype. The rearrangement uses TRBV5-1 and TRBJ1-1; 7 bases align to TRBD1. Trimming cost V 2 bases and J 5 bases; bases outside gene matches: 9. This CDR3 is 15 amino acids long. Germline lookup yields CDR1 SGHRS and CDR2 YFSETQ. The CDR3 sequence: CASSLQGSGATEAFF. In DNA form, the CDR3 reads TGCGCCAGCAGCTTACAGGGGTCGGGGGCTACTGAAGCTTTCTTT.

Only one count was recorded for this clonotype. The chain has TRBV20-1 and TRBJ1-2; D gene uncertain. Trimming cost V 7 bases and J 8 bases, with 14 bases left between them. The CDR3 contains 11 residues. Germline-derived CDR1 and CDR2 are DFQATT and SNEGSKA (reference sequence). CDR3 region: CSVRFLLGYTF. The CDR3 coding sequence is TGCAGTGTCCGGTTTTTACTAGGCTACACCTTC.

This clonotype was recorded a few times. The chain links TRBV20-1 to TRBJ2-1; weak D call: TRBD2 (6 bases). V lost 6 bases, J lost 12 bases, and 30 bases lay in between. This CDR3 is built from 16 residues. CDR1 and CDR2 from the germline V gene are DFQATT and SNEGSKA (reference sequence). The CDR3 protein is CSARGDFRGGIPRQFF. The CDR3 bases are TGCAGTGCACGAGGAGACTTTAGGGGCGGGATCCCTAGGCAGTTCTTC.

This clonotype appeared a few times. For the CDR3, the DNA is TGCAGTGCTAGAGGCGGATCGTTCGGGCCCCGCGTGGATACGCAGTATTTT. Its protein product is CSARGGSFGPRVDTQYF. The chain employs TRBV20-1 and TRBJ2-3; D remains ambiguous. The CDR3 consists of 17 residues. In germline, CDR1 is DFQATT, CDR2 SNEGSKA (reference sequence). V was clipped by 1 base and J by 6 bases, with 23 bases between them.

The CDR3 sequence is CASSFSGTGSQETQYF. CDR3 DNA sequence: TGTGCCAGCAGCTTTTCCGGGACAGGGTCCCAAGAGACCCAGTACTTC. J is TRBJ2-5 and V is TRBV9; 9 bases are a match to TRBD1. CDR3 length: 16 amino acids. The V gene end was trimmed by 4 bases and the J gene end by 1 base; junction bases not matched to a gene: 8. The V gene's germline CDR1 is SGDLS and CDR2 YYNGEE.

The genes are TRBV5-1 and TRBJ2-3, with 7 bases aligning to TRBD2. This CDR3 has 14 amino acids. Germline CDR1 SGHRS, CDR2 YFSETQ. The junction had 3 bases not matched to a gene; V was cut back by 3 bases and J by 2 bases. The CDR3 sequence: CASSWREPTDTQYF. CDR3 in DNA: TGCGCCAGCAGCTGGCGGGAGCCCACAGATACGCAGTATTTT.

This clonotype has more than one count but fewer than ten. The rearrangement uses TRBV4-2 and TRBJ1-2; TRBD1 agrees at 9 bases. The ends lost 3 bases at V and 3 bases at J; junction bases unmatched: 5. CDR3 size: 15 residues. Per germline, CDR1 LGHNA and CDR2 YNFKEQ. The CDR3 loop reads CASSQQTGGDYGYTF. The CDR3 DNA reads TGTGCCAGCAGCCAGCAGACAGGGGGGGACTATGGCTACACCTTC.

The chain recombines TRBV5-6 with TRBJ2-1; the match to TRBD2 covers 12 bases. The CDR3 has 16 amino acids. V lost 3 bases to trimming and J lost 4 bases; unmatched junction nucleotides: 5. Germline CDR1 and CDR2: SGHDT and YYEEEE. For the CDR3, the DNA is TGTGCCAGCAGCTACCCGACTAGCGGGGGATACAATGAGCAGTTCTTC. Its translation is CASSYPTSGGYNEQFF.

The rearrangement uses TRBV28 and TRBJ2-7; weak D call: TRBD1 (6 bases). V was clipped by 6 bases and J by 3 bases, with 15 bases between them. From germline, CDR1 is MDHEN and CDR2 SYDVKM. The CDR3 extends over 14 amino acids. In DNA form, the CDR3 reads TGTGCCAGCAGGGCGGACAGTTCCTACTACGAGCAGTACTTC. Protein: CASRADSSYYEQYF.

CDR3: CSADRKRGYIEQYF. The CDR3 coding sequence is TGCAGTGCCGATAGAAAGCGGGGATATATCGAGCAGTACTTC. V and J are TRBV20-1 and TRBJ2-7; 7 bases match TRBD2. Germline loops: CDR1 DFQATT, CDR2 SNEGSKA (reference sequence). The CDR3 sequence is 14 residues long. Trimming at V came to 6 bases and at J to 6 bases, leaving 14 bases not matched to a gene.

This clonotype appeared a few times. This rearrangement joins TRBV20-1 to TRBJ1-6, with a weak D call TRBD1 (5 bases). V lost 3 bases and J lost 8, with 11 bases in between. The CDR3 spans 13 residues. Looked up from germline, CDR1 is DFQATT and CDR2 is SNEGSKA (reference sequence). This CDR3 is CSASSGNDSPLHF. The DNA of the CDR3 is TGCAGTGCTAGTTCAGGGAATGATTCACCCCTCCACTTT.

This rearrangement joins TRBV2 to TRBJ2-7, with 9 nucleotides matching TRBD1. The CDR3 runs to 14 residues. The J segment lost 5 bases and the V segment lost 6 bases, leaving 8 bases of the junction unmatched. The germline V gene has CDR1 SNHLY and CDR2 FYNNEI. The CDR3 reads CASSLQGAIDEQYF. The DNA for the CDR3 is TGTGCCAGCAGCTTACAGGGGGCGATCGACGAGCAGTACTTC. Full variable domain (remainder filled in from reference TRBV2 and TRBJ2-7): EPEVTQTPSHQVTQMGQEVILRCVPISNHLYFYWYRQILGQKVEFLVSFYNNEISEKSEIFDDQFSVERPDGSNFTLKIRSTKLEDSAMYFCASSLQGAIDEQYFGPGTRLTVT.

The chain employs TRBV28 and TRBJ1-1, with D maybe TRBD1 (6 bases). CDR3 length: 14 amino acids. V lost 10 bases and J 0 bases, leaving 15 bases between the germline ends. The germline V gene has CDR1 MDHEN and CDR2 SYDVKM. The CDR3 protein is CATGVVGLNTEAFF. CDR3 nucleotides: TGTGCCACAGGGGTAGTTGGGCTGAACACTGAAGCTTTCTTT.

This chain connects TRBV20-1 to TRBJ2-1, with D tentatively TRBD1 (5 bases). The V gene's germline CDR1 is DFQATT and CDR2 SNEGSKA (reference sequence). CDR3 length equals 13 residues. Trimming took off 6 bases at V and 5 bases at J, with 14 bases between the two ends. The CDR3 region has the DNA TGCAGTGCGCCCAGCGACAGCCACAATGAGCAGTTCTTC. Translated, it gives CSAPSDSHNEQFF.

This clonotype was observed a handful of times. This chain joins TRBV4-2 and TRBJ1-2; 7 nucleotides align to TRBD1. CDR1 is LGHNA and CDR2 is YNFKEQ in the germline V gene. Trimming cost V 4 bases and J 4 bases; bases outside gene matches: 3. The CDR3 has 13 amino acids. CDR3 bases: TGTGCCAGCAGCCCGGGACAGCCCTATGGCTACACCTTC. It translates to CASSPGQPYGYTF.

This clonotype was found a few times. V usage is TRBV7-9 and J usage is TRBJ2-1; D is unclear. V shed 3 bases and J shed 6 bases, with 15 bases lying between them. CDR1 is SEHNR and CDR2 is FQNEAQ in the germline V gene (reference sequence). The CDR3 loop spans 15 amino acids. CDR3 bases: TGTGCCAGCAGCTTTTCCGTATCGGCCCCCAATGAGCAGTTCTTC. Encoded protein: CASSFSVSAPNEQFF.

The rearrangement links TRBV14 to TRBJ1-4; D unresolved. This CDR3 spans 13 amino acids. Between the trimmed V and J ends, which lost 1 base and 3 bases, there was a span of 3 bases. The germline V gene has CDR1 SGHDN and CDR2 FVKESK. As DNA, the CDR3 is TGTGCCAGCAGCCAAGTTGCTAATGAAAAACTGTTTTTT. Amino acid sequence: CASSQVANEKLFF. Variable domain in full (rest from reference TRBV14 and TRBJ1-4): EAGVTQFPSHSVIEKGQTVTLRCDPISGHDNLYWYRRVMGKEIKFLLHFVKESKQDESGMPNNRFLAERTGGTYSTLKVQPAELEDSGVYFCASSQVANEKLFFGSGTQLSVL.

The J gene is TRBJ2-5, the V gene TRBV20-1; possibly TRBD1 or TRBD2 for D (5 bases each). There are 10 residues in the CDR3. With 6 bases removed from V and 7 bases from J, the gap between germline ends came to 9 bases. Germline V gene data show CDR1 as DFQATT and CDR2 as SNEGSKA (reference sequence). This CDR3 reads CSALGVTQYF. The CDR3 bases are TGCAGTGCCCTGGGGGTGACCCAGTACTTC.

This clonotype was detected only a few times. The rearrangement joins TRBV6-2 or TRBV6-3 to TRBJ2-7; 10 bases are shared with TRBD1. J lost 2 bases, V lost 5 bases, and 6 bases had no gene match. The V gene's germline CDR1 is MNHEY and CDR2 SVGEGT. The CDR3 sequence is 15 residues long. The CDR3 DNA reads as TGTGCCAGCAGTCCGGGACAGGGGATCACCTACGAGCAGTACTTC. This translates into CASSPGQGITYEQYF.

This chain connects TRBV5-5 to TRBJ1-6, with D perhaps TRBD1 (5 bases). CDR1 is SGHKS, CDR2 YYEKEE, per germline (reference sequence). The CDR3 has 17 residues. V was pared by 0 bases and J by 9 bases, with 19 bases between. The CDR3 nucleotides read TGTGCCAGCAGCTTGGCCGTAACAGGTCGACTAAGTTCACCCCTCCACTTT. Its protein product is CASSLAVTGRLSSPLHF.

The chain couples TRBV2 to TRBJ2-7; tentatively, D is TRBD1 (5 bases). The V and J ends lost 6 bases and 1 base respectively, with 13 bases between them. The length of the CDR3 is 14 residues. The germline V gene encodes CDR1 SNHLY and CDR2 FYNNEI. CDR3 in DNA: TGTGCCAGCAGCGGACAACAAGTTTCCTACGAGCAGTACTTC. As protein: CASSGQQVSYEQYF.

CDR3 sequence (DNA): TGTGCCAGCAGCACGGACAGGGGGACCCCCGATACGCAGTATTTT. Amino acid sequence: CASSTDRGTPDTQYF. The chain couples TRBV6-1 to TRBJ2-3; TRBD1 matches 10 bases. The CDR3 contains 15 residues. Per the germline V gene, CDR1 is MNHNS and CDR2 is SASEGT. V lost 6 bases, J lost 6 bases, and 9 bases stayed unmatched.

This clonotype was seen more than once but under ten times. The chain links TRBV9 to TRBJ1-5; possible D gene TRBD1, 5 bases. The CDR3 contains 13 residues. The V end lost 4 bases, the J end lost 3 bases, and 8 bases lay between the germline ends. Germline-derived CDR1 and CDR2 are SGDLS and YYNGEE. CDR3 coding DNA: TGTGCCAGCAGCCGGGGGAACAATCAGCCCCAGCATTTT. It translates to CASSRGNNQPQHF.

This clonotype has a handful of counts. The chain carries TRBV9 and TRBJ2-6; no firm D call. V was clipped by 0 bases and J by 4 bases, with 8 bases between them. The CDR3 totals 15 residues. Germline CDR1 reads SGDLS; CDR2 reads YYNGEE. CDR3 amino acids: CASSVATWGANVLTF. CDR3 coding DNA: TGTGCCAGCAGCGTAGCTACGTGGGGGGCCAACGTCCTGACTTTC.

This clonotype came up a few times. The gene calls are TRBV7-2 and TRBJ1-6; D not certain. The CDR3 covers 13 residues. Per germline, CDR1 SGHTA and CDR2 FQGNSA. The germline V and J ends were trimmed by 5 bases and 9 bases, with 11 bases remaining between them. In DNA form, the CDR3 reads TGTGCCAGCAGCCCTGTTATGGGTTCACCCCTCCACTTT. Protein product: CASSPVMGSPLHF.

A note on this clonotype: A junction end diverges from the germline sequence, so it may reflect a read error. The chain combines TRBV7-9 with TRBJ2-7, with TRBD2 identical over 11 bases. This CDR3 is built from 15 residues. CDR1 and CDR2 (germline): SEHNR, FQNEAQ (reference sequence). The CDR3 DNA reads TGTGCCAGCAGCTTAACCGGGACTAGCGGCTACGACCAGTACTTC. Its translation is CASSLTGTSGYDQYF.

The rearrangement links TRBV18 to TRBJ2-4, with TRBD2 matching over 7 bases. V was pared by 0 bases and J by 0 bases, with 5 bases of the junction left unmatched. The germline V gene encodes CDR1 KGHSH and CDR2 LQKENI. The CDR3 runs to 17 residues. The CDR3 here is CASSPPGGRIAKNIQYF. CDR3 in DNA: TGTGCCAGCTCACCACCTGGCGGGAGAATAGCCAAAAACATTCAGTACTTC.

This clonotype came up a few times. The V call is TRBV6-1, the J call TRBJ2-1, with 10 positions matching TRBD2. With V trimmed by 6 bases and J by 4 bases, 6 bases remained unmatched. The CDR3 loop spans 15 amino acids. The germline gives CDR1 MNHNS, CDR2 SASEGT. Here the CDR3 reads CASRPTSGEYNEQFF. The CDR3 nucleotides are TGTGCCAGCAGACCAACTAGCGGGGAGTACAATGAGCAGTTCTTC.

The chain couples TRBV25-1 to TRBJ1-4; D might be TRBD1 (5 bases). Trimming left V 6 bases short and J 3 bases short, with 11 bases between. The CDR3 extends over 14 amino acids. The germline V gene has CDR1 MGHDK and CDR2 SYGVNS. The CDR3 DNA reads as TGTGCCAGCAGCGTATCAGGGTCTAATGAAAAACTGTTTTTT. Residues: CASSVSGSNEKLFF.

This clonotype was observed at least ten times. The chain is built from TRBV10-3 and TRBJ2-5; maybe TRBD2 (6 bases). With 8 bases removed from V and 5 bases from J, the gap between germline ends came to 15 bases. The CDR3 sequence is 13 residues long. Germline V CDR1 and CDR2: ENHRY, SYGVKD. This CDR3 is CAILGGIGETQYF. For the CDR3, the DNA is TGTGCCATCCTGGGGGGAATAGGGGAGACCCAGTACTTC.

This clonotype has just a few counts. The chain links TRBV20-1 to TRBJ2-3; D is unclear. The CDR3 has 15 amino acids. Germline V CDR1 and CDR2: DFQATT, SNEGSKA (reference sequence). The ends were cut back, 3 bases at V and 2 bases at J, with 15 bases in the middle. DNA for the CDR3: TGCAGTGCTAGTGTCTCCCAGACTCACACAGATACGCAGTATTTT. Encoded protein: CSASVSQTHTDTQYF.